Given below is one T cell receptor (beta chain) in context. This table comes from immunoSEQ multiplex PCR, and its TCRdb copy is limited to in-frame clones, with some not included. The sample shows approximately 53,000 clones, roughly nine tenths of them seen only once. This entry comes from a study of blood T cell repertoires in COVID-19. Material: peripheral blood. The clonotype was recovered from a human donor in a cohort sampled during active COVID-19.

This CDR3 is CASSGHTYEQYV. The CDR3 DNA is TGTGCCAGCAGCGGACATACCTACGAGCAGTACGTC. The V and J genes are TRBV7-8 and TRBJ2-7, with a possible D match to TRBD1 (5 bases). CDR1 and CDR2 from the germline V gene are SGHVS and FQNEAQ. V lost 5 bases, J lost 2 bases, and 7 bases lay in between. The CDR3 totals 12 residues.